Included here is one T cell receptor beta chain sequence, with context. Its antigen is as yet unknown. TCRdb's table, derived via immunoSEQ multiplex PCR, lists solely in-frame clones and lacks some. The profile shows about 2 million clones, 90% to 95% of them singletons. The data are from a study of shared clonotypes between healthy human individuals. Study information: Donors had three CD4 naive, three CD4 memory, two CD8 naive and one CD8 memory plate apiece. Study results and limitations: Clonotype sharing levels among donors were expected to vary with sequencing depth.

CDR3 length: 15 residues. Germline-derived CDR1 and CDR2 are SNHLY and FYNNEI. V was shortened by 3 bases and J by 10 bases, with 19 bases between the two germline ends. In the CD4+ fraction, cells were divided into CD45RA+ naive and CD45RA-negative memory subsets. The sample was naive CD4+ T cells sorted from blood. Subset of the sample: CD45RA+ positively selected. This receptor was obtained from a man younger than 30 in good health. The chain has TRBV2 and TRBJ2-1; D gene unclear. DNA for the CDR3: TGTGCCAGCAGTGAGATCCTTGGGGTTTCCGGGGAGCAGTTCTTC. This codes for CASSEILGVSGEQFF.